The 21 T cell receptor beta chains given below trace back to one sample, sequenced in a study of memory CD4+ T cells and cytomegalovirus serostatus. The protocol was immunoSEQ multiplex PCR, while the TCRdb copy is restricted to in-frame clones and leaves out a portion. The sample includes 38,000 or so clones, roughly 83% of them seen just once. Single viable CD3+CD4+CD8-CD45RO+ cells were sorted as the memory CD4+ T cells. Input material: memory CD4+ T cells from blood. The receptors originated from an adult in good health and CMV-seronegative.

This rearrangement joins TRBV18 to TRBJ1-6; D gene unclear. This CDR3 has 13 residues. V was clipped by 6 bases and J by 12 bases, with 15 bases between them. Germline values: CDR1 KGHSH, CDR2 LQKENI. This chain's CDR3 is CASSPDTTRPLHF. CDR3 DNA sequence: TGTGCCAGCTCGCCCGACACGACGAGACCCCTCCACTTT.

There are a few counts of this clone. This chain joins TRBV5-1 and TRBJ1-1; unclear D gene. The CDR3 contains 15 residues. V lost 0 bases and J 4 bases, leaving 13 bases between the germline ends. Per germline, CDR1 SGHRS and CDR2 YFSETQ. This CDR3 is CASSLGTLAGTEAFF. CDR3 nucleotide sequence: TGCGCCAGCAGCTTGGGTACTCTTGCGGGCACTGAAGCTTTCTTT.

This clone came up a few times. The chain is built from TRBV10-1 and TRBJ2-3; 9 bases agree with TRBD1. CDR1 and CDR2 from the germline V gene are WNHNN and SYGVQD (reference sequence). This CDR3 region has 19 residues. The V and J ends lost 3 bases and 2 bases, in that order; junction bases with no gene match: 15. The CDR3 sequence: CASSESDGTGSNYTDTQYF. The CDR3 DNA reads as TGCGCCAGCAGTGAATCCGACGGGACAGGGTCCAACTACACAGATACGCAGTATTTT.

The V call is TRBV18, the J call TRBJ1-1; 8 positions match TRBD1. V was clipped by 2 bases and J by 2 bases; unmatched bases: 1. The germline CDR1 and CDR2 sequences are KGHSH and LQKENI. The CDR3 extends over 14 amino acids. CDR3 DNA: TGTGCCAGCTCACCAGGGACAGGTAACACTGAAGCTTTCTTT. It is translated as CASSPGTGNTEAFF.

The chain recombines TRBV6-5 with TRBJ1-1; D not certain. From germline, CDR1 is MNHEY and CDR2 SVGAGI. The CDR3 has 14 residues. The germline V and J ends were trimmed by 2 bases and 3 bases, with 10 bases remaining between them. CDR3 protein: CASSYRVGYTEAFF. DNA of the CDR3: TGTGCCAGCAGTTACAGGGTCGGATACACTGAAGCTTTCTTT.

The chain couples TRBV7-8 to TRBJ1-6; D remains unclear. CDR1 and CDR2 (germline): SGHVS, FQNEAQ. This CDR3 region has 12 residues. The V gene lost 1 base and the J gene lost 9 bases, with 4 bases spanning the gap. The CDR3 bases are TGTGCCAGCAGCTTAGACCGTTCACCCCTCCACTTT. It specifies CASSLDRSPLHF.

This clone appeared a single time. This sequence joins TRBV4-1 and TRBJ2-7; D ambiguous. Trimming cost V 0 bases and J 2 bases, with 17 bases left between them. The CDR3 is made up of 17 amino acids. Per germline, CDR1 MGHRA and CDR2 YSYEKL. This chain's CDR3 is CASSQESRLSFPYEQYF. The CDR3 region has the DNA TGCGCCAGCAGCCAAGAGTCGAGACTGAGTTTTCCCTACGAGCAGTACTTC.

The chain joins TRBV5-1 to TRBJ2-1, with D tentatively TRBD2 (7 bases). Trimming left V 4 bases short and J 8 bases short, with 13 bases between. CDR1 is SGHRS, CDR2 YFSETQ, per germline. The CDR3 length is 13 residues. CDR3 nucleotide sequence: TGCGCCAGCAGCAACGCGGGGGCCTATGAGCAGTTCTTC. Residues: CASSNAGAYEQFF.

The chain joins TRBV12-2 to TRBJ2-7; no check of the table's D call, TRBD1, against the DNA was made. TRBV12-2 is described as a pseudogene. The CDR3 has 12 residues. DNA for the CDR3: TGTGCAAGTCGCTTAATTAGAAGGGGGCAGTACTTC. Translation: CASRLIRRGQYF.

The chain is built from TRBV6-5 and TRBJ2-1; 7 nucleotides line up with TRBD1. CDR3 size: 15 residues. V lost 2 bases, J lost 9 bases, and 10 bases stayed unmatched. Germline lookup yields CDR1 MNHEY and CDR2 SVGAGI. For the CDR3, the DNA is TGTGCCAGCAGTTACCGGGACAGAGATCTCCGTGAGCAGTTCTTC. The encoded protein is CASSYRDRDLREQFF.

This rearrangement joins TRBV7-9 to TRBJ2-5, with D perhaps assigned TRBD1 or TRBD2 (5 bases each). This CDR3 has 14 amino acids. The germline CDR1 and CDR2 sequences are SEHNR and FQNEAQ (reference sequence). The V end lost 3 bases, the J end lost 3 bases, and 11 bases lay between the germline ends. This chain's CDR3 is CASSLSGTKETQYF. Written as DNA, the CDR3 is TGTGCCAGCAGCTTGTCGGGGACCAAAGAGACCCAGTACTTC.

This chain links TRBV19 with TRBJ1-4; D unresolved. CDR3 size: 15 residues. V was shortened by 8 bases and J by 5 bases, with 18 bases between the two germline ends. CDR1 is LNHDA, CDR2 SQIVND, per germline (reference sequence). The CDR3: CASGKSRVVNEKLFF. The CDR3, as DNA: TGTGCCAGTGGAAAGTCAAGGGTAGTAAATGAAAAACTGTTTTTT.

The CDR3 nucleotides read TGTGCCACCAGCAAAGGGCGCGGTGGAAAAGAGACCCAGTACTTC. Amino acid sequence: CATSKGRGGKETQYF. The genes are TRBV15 and TRBJ2-5; D not resolved. Trimming removed 4 bases at V and 3 bases at J, with 15 bases between. The length of the CDR3 is 15 residues. The V gene's germline CDR1 is LNHNV and CDR2 YYDKDF (reference sequence). Filled out from reference TRBV15 and TRBJ2-5, the complete variable domain reads DAMVIQNPRYQVTQFGKPVTLSCSQTLNHNVMYWYQQKSSQAPKLLFHYYDKDFNNEADTPDNFQSRRPNTSFCFLDIRSPGLGDTAMYLCATSKGRGGKETQYFGPGTRLLVL.

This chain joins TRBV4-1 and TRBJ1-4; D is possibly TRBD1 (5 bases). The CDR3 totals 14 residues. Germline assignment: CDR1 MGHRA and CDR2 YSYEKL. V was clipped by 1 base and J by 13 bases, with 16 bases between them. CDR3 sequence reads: CASSQVVRVGGLFF. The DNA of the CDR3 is TGCGCCAGCAGCCAAGTTGTGCGGGTTGGGGGACTGTTTTTT.

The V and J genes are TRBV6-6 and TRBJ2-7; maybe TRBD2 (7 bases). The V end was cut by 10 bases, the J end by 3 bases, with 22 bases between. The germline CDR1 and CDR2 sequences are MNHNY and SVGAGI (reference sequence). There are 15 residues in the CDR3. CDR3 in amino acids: CATKRGAGANYEQYF. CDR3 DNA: TGTGCCACCAAAAGGGGGGCGGGGGCGAACTACGAGCAGTACTTC.

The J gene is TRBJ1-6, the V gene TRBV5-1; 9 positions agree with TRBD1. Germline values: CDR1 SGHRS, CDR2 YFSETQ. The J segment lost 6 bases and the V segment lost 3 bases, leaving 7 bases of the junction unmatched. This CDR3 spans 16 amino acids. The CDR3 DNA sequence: TGCGCCAGCAGCTCTCCAGGGACAGGGTTTAATTCACCCCTCCACTTT. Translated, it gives CASSSPGTGFNSPLHF. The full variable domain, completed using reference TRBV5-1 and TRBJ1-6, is KAGVTQTPRYLIKTRGQQVTLSCSPISGHRSVSWYQQTPGQGLQFLFEYFSETQRNKGNFPGRFSGRQFSNSRSEMNVSTLELGDSALYLCASSSPGTGFNSPLHFGNGTRLTVT.

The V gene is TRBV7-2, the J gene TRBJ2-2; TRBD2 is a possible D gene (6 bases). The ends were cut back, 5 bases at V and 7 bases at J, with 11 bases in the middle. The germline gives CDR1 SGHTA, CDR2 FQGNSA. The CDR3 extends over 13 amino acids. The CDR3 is CASSTTGDGELFF. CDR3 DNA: TGTGCCAGCAGCACCACGGGGGACGGGGAGCTGTTTTTT.

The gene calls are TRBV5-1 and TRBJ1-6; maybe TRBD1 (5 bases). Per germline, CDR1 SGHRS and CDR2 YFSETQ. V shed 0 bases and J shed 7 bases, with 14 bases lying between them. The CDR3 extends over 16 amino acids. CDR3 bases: TGCGCCAGCAGCTTGGACCCTCGGGGGGGGAATTCACCCCTCCACTTT. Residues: CASSLDPRGGNSPLHF.

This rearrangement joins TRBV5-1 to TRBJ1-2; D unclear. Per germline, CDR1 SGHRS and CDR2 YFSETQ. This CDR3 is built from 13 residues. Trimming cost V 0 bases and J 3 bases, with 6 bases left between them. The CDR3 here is CASSLDSDYGYTF. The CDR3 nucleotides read TGCGCCAGCAGCTTGGACAGCGACTATGGCTACACCTTC.

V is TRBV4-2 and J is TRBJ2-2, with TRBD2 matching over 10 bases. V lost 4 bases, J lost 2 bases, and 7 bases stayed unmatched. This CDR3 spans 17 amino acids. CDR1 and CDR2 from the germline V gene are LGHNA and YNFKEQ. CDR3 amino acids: CASSRDTSGANTGELFF. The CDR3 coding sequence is TGTGCCAGCAGCCGAGACACTAGCGGGGCTAACACCGGGGAGCTGTTTTTT.

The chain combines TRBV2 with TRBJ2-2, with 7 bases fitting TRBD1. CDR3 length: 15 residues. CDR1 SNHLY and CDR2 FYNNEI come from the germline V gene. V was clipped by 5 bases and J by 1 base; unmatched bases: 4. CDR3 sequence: CASSSDRVNTGELFF. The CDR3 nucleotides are TGTGCCAGCAGTTCCGACAGGGTGAACACCGGGGAGCTGTTTTTT.